This T cell receptor (beta chain) appears in the sequencing data of a study of blood T cell repertoires in COVID-19. Study as a whole: Samples representing acute and convalescent COVID-19 were sourced from the United States, Italy and Spain.

The germline V gene encodes CDR1 SNHLY and CDR2 FYNNEI. The junction had 3 bases not matched to a gene; V was cut back by 2 bases and J by 1 base. The CDR3 has 15 amino acids. TCRdb's table, derived via immunoSEQ multiplex PCR, lists solely in-frame clones and lacks some. The sample yields under 85,000 clones, around four fifths seen once. The chain is built from TRBV2 and TRBJ1-1; 8 nucleotides agree with TRBD1. The receptor's source is a man between 50 and 59 years old with active COVID-19. The material sequenced was peripheral blood. CDR3 nucleotide sequence: TGTGCCAGCAGTGAACAGGGGGCAGCGAACACTGAAGCTTTCTTT. Amino acid sequence: CASSEQGAANTEAFF.